The next 6 T cell receptor beta chains were all read from a single sample in a study of T cell repertoires in cytomegalovirus infection. TCRdb used MiXCR to reprocess the reads, holding one entry per CDR3 protein. The table includes some 200,000 distinct CDR3 sequences, 8% to 10% detected once. Sequenced sample: PBMCs. The receptors were sampled from a human donor in good health (CMV status not recorded). Some clones in this sample may be carry-over from other donors' samples.

This clonotype was counted at least ten times. The DNA for the CDR3 is TGTGCCAGCAGCTTATATCGCAGCACAGATACGCAGTATTTT. This gives the protein CASSLYRSTDTQYF. This sequence joins TRBV7-2 and TRBJ2-3; unclear D gene. CDR1 and CDR2 (germline): SGHTA, FQGNSA. This CDR3 has 14 residues. V shed 2 bases and J shed 0 bases, with 6 bases lying between them.

This clonotype was seen ten or more times. The chain couples TRBV4-3 to TRBJ2-7; TRBD2 is a possible D gene (6 bases). CDR3 length: 14 amino acids. CDR1 and CDR2 (germline): LGHNA, YSLEER. Trimming cost V 1 base and J 4 bases, with 11 bases left between them. In DNA, the CDR3 is TGCGCCAGCAGCCAAGGACTAGTCGGGTACGAGCAGTACTTC. This codes for CASSQGLVGYEQYF.

This clonotype was recorded many times. This chain connects TRBV28 to TRBJ1-2, with D unresolved. The V gene's germline CDR1 is MDHEN and CDR2 SYDVKM. V dropped 3 bases and J dropped 8 bases, with 16 bases sitting between them. The CDR3 totals 14 residues. The CDR3 is CASSLVAQSEGYTF. For the CDR3, the DNA is TGTGCCAGCAGTTTGGTCGCACAATCGGAGGGCTACACCTTC.

About this clonotype itself: A much larger clone sits a single nucleotide away, making a read error possible. The CDR3 carries no conserved terminal phenylalanine or tryptophan, so it likely arises from a read error. The chain is built from TRBV15 and TRBJ1-2; 9 positions agree with TRBD1. The germline gives CDR1 LNHNV, CDR2 YYDKDF (reference sequence). CDR3 length: 15 residues. Trimming took 1 base from V and 6 from J; bases not matched to a gene: 6. The CDR3 sequence: CATSRGDRVFHGYTY. The CDR3 region has the DNA TGTGCCACCAGCAGAGGGGACAGGGTCTTCCATGGCTACACCTAC.

This clonotype was counted ten times or more. The chain carries TRBV7-2 and TRBJ2-5, with 9 nucleotides matching TRBD2. Trimming cost V 5 bases and J 4 bases; bases outside gene matches: 5. Germline CDR1 reads SGHTA; CDR2 reads FQGNSA. The CDR3 has 14 residues. This CDR3 reads CASSPGLASETQYF. CDR3 in DNA: TGTGCCAGCAGCCCGGGACTAGCTTCAGAGACCCAGTACTTC.

Only a few counts were recorded for this clonotype. The chain joins TRBV5-1 to TRBJ2-2; D call uncertain. The CDR3 totals 15 residues. Germline-derived CDR1 and CDR2 are SGHRS and YFSETQ. Trimming took 4 bases from V and 5 from J, leaving 15 bases between them. The CDR3 nucleotides read TGCGCCAGCAGCCCAGATGCTTGGGGTACCGGGGAGCTGTTTTTT. This sequence encodes CASSPDAWGTGELFF.